The clone carrying this T cell receptor (beta chain) appeared a single time. The target antigen is unknown. This specimen includes other DNA sequences encoding the same CDR3. As defined, naive CD8 cells were CD45RO-negative and positively selected for CCR7, with terminally differentiated effector memory CD45RA+ cells excluded. Donation came from healthy HIV-negative adults that had no recent acute infections or vaccinations. This entry is derived from a study of shared clonotypes between healthy human individuals. Study-wide points: Depth was large, yet rarefaction showed that sorted-subset sequencing was incomplete. Richness estimates generally favored naive over memory subsets.

J gave up 5 bases and V 4 bases, and 3 bases lay outside the gene matches. The CDR3 is made up of 13 amino acids. CDR1 is MNHEY, CDR2 SMNVEV, per germline (reference sequence). Per the study methods: Filtering of immunoSEQ junctional sequences could not match full-length read filtering. TCRdb keeps only in-frame clones here, not all; method: immunoSEQ multiplex PCR. D and trimming come from the DNA, and the V and J calls and clone size come from that table. The sample lists around 620,000 clones, around 95% occurring once. This receptor was identified in a woman in her 30s in good health. V gene TRBV27 combines with J gene TRBJ2-7, with 9 nucleotides matching TRBD2. The sample comprised naive CD8+ T cells sorted from blood. The CDR3 is CASSWGLANEQYF. The DNA of the CDR3 is TGTGCCAGCAGTTGGGGACTAGCCAACGAGCAGTACTTC.